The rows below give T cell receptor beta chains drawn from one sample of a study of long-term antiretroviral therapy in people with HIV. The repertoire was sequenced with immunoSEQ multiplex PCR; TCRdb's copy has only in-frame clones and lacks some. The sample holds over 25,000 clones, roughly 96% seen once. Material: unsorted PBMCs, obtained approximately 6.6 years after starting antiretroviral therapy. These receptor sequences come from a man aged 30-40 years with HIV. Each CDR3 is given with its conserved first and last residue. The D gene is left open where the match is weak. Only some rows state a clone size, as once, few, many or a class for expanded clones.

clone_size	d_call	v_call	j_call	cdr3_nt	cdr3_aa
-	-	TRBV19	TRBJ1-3	TGTGCCAGTAGTAGGACGCTCGGAAACACCATATATTTT	CASSRTLGNTIYF
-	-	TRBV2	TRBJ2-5	TGTGCCAGCAGTGAAGGCAGGGGACAAGAGACCCAGTACTTC	CASSEGRGQETQYF
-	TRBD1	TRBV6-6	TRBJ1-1	TGTGCCAGCAGCCGTGACAGGGTAGACACTGAAGCTTTCTTT	CASSRDRVDTEAFF
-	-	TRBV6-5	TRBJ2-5	TGTGCCAGCAGTTACTCACCGGCCGGGACCCAGTACTTC	CASSYSPAGTQYF
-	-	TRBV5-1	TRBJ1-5	TGCGCCAGCAGCTTCACAGTAAATCAGCCCCAGCATTTT	CASSFTVNQPQHF
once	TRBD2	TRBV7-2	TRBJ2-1	TGTGCCAGCAGCTTAATGTCTAGCGGGGAAGAAGAGCAGTTCTTC	CASSLMSSGEEEQFF
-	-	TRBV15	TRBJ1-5	TGTGCCACCAGCAGGACAGGTAGCAATCAGCCCCAGCATTTT	CATSRTGSNQPQHF
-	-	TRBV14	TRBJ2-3	TGTGCCAGCAGTGGTGCTAGCACAGATACGCAGTATTTT	CASSGASTDTQYF
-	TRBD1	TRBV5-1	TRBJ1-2	TGCGCCAGCAGCTTGAGGGCAGGGGGGTCCTATGGCTACACCTTC	CASSLRAGGSYGYTF
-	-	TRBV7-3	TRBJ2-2	TGTGCCAGCAGCTTCTACACCGGGGAGCTGTTTTTT	CASSFYTGELFF
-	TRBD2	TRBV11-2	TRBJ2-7	TGTGCCAGCAGCCACCCCCGGGGGACTAGCGAGAACTTC	CASSHPRGTSENF
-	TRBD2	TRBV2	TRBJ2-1	TGTGCCAGCAGGGCTAGCGGGCTTGGGTCAAATGAGCAGTTCTTC	CASRASGLGSNEQFF
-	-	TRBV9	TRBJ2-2	TGTGCCAGCAGCGTAGGGGCCAGGGGAACAGCCGGGGAGCTGTTTTTT	CASSVGARGTAGELFF
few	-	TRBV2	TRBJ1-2	TGTGCCAGCAGTCCAAGGACAGCTTCTAACTATGGCTACACCTTC	CASSPRTASNYGYTF
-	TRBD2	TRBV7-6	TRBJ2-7	TGTGCCAGCAGTCCACTAGCGGGTACGACCTACGAGCAGTACTTC	CASSPLAGTTYEQYF
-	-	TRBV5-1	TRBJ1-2	TGCGCCAGCAGCCTGACAATTTATAATTTGGGGGCTGCCTATGGCTACACCTTC	CASSLTIYNLGAAYGYTF
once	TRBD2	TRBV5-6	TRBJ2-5	TGTGCCAGCAGCTTCCCGGCCGGACTAGCGGGACAAGAGACCCAGTACTTC	CASSFPAGLAGQETQYF
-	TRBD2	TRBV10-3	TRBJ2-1	TGTGCCATCGAACGGGAGGAAGGGTGGAATGAGCAGTTCTTC	CAIEREEGWNEQFF
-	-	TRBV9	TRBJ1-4	TGTGCCAGCAGCGTAGGGGCAGGGAATGAAAAACTGTTTTTT	CASSVGAGNEKLFF
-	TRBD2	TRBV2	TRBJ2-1	TGTGCCAGCATAGACTCTAGCGGGTTTTCCTATGAGCAGTTCTTC	CASIDSSGFSYEQFF
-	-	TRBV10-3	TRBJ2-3	TGTGCCATCAGTGAGAGAGATATGAATACGCAGTATTTT	CAISERDMNTQYF
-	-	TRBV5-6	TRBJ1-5	TGTGCCAGCCGCGGGTGGGGGGATCTTCAGCCCCAGCATTTT	CASRGWGDLQPQHF
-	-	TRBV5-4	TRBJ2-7	TGTGCCAGCAGCTTGGCCGCCAGGGTGCACGAGCAGTACTTC	CASSLAARVHEQYF
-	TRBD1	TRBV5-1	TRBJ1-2	TGCGCCAGCAGCTTGGCAGGGGGGGCTAACTATGGCTACACCTTC	CASSLAGGANYGYTF
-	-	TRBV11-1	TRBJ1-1	TGTGCCAGCAGCTTCGGTTTTGCGAACACTGAAGCTTTCTTT	CASSFGFANTEAFF
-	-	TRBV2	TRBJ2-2	TGTGCCAGCAGTGACTTCGGCGCCTGGGGCGGGCCAGTGGGGGAGCTGTTTTTT	CASSDFGAWGGPVGELFF
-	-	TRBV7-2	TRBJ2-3	TGTGCCAGCAGCCCGGTGGCACTAGCTAACCCAGATACGCAGTATTTT	CASSPVALANPDTQYF
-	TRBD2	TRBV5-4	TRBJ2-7	TGTGCCAGCAGCTTGGGGGGTAGCGGGAGGGGTCTAAGGTACGAGCAGTACTTC	CASSLGGSGRGLRYEQYF
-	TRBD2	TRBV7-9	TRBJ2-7	TGTGCCAGCAGCTTATTTACAGGCTTGGGCGGGAGGGCCTTACACGAGCAGTACTTC	CASSLFTGLGGRALHEQYF
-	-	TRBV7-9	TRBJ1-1	TGTGCCAGCAGCTCGGGAACTGAAGCTTTCTTT	CASSSGTEAFF
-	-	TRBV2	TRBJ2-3	TGTGCCAGCCCGGACCCACGCCCCCTAAATACGCAGTATTTT	CASPDPRPLNTQYF
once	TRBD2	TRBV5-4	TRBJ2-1	TGTGCCAGCAGCCGAGGGCTAGCGGGAGGCAATGAGCAGTTCTTC	CASSRGLAGGNEQFF
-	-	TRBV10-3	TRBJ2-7	TGTGCCATCAGTGACGGGGGAGCGTACGAGCAGTACTTC	CAISDGGAYEQYF
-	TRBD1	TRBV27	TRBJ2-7	TGTGCCAGCAGTTTTTTACGGGGACAGGGGCCCGAGCAGTACTTC	CASSFLRGQGPEQYF
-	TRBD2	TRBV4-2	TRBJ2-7	TGTGCCAGCAGCCTTCTCCCCCTAGCGGAAACCTACGAGCAGTACTTC	CASSLLPLAETYEQYF
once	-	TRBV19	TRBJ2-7	TGTGCCAGTAGTATATCCCCCTACGAGCAGTACTTC	CASSISPYEQYF
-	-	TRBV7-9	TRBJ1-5	TGTGCCAGCAGCTTAGAAGGCAGGGGAAGAAAAAGTCAGCCCCAGCATTTT	CASSLEGRGRKSQPQHF
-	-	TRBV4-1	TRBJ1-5	TGCGCCAGCAGCCAAGAATGGCGCAGGGAGCCCCAGCATTTT	CASSQEWRREPQHF
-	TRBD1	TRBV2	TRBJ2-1	TGTGCCAGCAACTGGCTCGGGACAGACTACAATGAGCAGTTCTTC	CASNWLGTDYNEQFF
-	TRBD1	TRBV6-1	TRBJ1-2	TGTGCCAGCAGCAAGACAGGGGGTGGTGGCTACACCTTC	CASSKTGGGGYTF
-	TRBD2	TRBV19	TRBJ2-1	TGTGCCAGTAGTATAGGGCTAGCGGGAGGTGGCAATGAGCAGTTCTTC	CASSIGLAGGGNEQFF
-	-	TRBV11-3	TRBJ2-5	TGTGCCAGCAGCTCACGGGGTGCCGAGAAGACCCAGTACTTC	CASSSRGAEKTQYF
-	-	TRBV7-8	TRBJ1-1	TGTGCCAGCAGCCCAGGGGACACTGAAGCTTTCTTT	CASSPGDTEAFF
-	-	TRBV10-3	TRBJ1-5	TGTGCCATCAGTGTAAAGTCGGTGCAGCCCCAGCATTTT	CAISVKSVQPQHF
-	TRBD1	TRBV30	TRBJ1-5	TGTGCCCCGAGGGGGCAGGGGAATCAGCCCCAGCATTTT	CAPRGQGNQPQHF
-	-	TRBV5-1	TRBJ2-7	TGCGCCAGCAGCTTGCGTCCGGGAATGGGCGAGCAGTACTTC	CASSLRPGMGEQYF